The clone carrying this T cell receptor beta chain was observed a handful of times. This entry is derived from a study of early T cells in non-severe SARS-CoV-2 infection. Looking at the study overall: Chains were unpaired, as sequencing was done on bulk RNA from unsorted whole blood.

The TCR library protocol attached unique molecular identifiers to the individual cDNA molecules. TCRdb called the 5' RACE reads again in MiXCR, with one record for every CDR3 protein. The table includes fewer than 85,000 distinct CDR3 sequences, 8.5% to 10% detected once. The sample comprised whole blood. The sequence was obtained from an adult who was a healthcare worker with PCR-confirmed SARS-CoV-2 infection or an uninfected control (not recorded which).

In nucleotides, the CDR3 is TGTGCCAGCTCAGTGTCCGGGGAAAATAATGAGCAGTTCTTC. This encodes CASSVSGENNEQFF. The chain combines TRBV18 with TRBJ2-1; D is possibly TRBD2 (5 bases). The CDR3 runs to 14 residues. V lost 5 bases to trimming and J lost 7 bases, with 15 bases between them. From germline, CDR1 is KGHSH and CDR2 LQKENI. The whole variable domain, remainder taken from reference TRBV18 and TRBJ2-1, is NAGVMQNPRHLVRRRGQEARLRCSPMKGHSHVYWYRQLPEEGLKFMVYLQKENIIDESGMPKERFSAEFPKEGPSILRIQQVVRGDSAAYFCASSVSGENNEQFFGPGTRLTVL.